This TCR beta chain originates from a study of shared clonotypes between healthy human individuals. Across the study: Three plates each covered CD4 naive and memory; CD8 naive two, CD8 memory one.

This was a deep-level run. Sequencing used immunoSEQ multiplex PCR; TCRdb keeps in-frame clones, though not all of them. There are millions of clones in the sample; less than 95% occur only once, and 0.9% to 1.4% lies in the top ten. The CDR3 spans 14 residues. V lost 2 bases to trimming and J lost 0 bases, with 8 bases between them. CDR1 and CDR2 (germline): SGHDT, YYEEEE. Naive-designated CD8 cells lacked CD45RO, were positively enriched for CCR7, and omitted terminally differentiated effector memory CD45RA+ cells. Everyone who donated was a Caucasian adult who lived in Nashville, Tennessee. This TCR derives from a man aged 18 to 29 in good health. The gene calls are TRBV5-6 and TRBJ2-5; no clear D gene. The sequencing sample was made of naive CD8+ T cells sorted from blood. The CDR3 here is CASSFPRYQETQYF. For the CDR3, the DNA is TGTGCCAGCAGCTTCCCCAGGTACCAAGAGACCCAGTACTTC.